These 29 T cell receptor beta chains were sequenced from one sample in a study of T-cell reconstitution after alpha-beta-depleted transplantation in children (dated by TCRdb to about 2016). Libraries were built with PCR. The listed sequencing device is Illumina HiSeq 2500. TCR library preparation used molecular barcoding, with unique molecular identifiers applied to normalize quantification of the TCRbeta repertoire. In TCRdb, the public reads were trimmed at Q25 with fastp and aligned with MiXCR, with productive beta chains retained. Rows with one shared CDR3 protein collapse into an entry with the most common genes and DNA. This sample lists more than 200,000 distinct CDR3 sequences; over 20% were detected once. The ten largest clones take up around 2.5% of the sample. The sample's treatment or condition label, decoded: allogeneic hematopoietic cell transplantation with graft depleted of TCRalphabeta T cells and CD19 B cells.

The sequenced sample was PBMCs, obtained before TCRalphabeta/CD19-depleted stem cell transplant. Receptor source: a girl aged 2-10 years with Fanconi anemia, due to receive a stem cell transplant.

The chain recombines TRBV30 with TRBJ2-3; no definite D call. Germline V gives CDR1 GTSNPN, CDR2 SVGIG (reference sequence). This CDR3 has 11 amino acids. V lost 0 bases and J lost 9, with 7 bases in between. Here the CDR3 reads CAWSVKSTQYF. The CDR3 DNA sequence: TGTGCCTGGAGTGTAAAATCAACGCAGTATTTT.

This clonotype was seen ten or more times. V usage is TRBV14 and J usage is TRBJ2-1; D is undetermined. CDR3 size: 15 residues. The germline CDR1 and CDR2 sequences are SGHDN and FVKESK. The V end lost 6 bases, the J end lost 2 bases, and 14 bases lay between the germline ends. DNA for the CDR3: TGTGCCAGCAGTTACCGACCAATCCCCTACAATGAGCAGTTCTTC. This translates into CASSYRPIPYNEQFF.

The CDR3 region has the DNA TGTGCCAGCAGTGGGACGAGGGGAATGAACACTGAAGCTTTCTTT. Translating it yields CASSGTRGMNTEAFF. The genes are TRBV2 and TRBJ1-1; D may be TRBD1 (5 bases). V shed 4 bases and J shed 0 bases, with 12 bases lying between them. Germline V gives CDR1 SNHLY, CDR2 FYNNEI. The CDR3 sequence is 15 residues long.

This clonotype was picked up many times. This chain connects TRBV15 to TRBJ2-7, with D perhaps matching TRBD1 (6 bases). The germline gives CDR1 LNHNV, CDR2 YYDKDF (reference sequence). The ends were cut back, 5 bases at V and 3 bases at J, with 17 bases in the middle. CDR3 length: 15 residues. DNA of the CDR3: TGTGCCACCAGCCACGTTGGGGGCCGGGGCTACGAGCAGTACTTC. Translating it yields CATSHVGGRGYEQYF. Looking up the rest from reference TRBV15 and TRBJ2-7 gives the full variable domain: DAMVIQNPRYQVTQFGKPVTLSCSQTLNHNVMYWYQQKSSQAPKLLFHYYDKDFNNEADTPDNFQSRRPNTSFCFLDIRSPGLGDTAMYLCATSHVGGRGYEQYFGPGTRLTVT.

J is TRBJ2-7 and V is TRBV2; no definite D call. The CDR3 has 14 amino acids. V was pared by 8 bases and J by 3 bases, with 17 bases between. Germline-derived CDR1 and CDR2 are SNHLY and FYNNEI. CDR3 coding DNA: TGTGCCAGCGCTCTAGAACCCTTGGACTACGAGCAGTACTTC. Its protein product is CASALEPLDYEQYF.

The sample holds many counts of this clonotype. The chain uses TRBV20-1 and TRBJ2-1; no definite D call. CDR1 is DFQATT, CDR2 SNEGSKA, per germline (reference sequence). The CDR3 is 16 amino acids. Between the trimmed V and J ends, which lost 0 bases and 6 bases, there was a span of 18 bases. CDR3 nucleotide sequence: TGCAGTGCTAGAGATTTGGGCTTCACCCGAGGCAATGAGCAGTTCTTC. It yields the protein CSARDLGFTRGNEQFF.

Ten or more counts support this clonotype. The chain joins TRBV12-3 or TRBV12-4 to TRBJ2-7, with TRBD2 as a possible D gene (5 bases). The V end was cut by 8 bases, the J end by 2 bases, with 7 bases between. CDR3 size: 11 residues. The CDR3 protein is CASATTYEQYF. As DNA, the CDR3 is TGTGCCAGCGCGACTACCTACGAGCAGTACTTC.

CDR3 nucleotide sequence: TGTGCCAGCAGCTTTTCAAGCGGGGGGAACTACGAGCAGTACTTC. Its protein is CASSFSSGGNYEQYF. The chain is built from TRBV11-2 and TRBJ2-7, with TRBD2 identical over 9 bases. After removal of 3 bases from V and 3 bases from J, the junction contained 6 bases not matched to a gene. Germline V gene data show CDR1 as SGHAT and CDR2 as FQNNGV. The CDR3 length is 15 residues.

The chain uses TRBV28 and TRBJ2-5, with 7 positions matching TRBD1. CDR3 length equals 17 residues. V trimming: 5 bases; J trimming: 4 bases; junction bases outside the gene matches: 16. CDR1 MDHEN and CDR2 SYDVKM come from the germline V gene. In DNA, the CDR3 is TGTGCCAGCAGTCAGATCCAGGGGGATTATATCATAGAGACCCAGTACTTC. It is translated as CASSQIQGDYIIETQYF.

The chain has TRBV20-1 and TRBJ2-5; D gene uncertain. The germline CDR1 and CDR2 sequences are DFQATT and SNEGSKA (reference sequence). The CDR3 has 12 residues. V was pared by 0 bases and J by 5 bases, with 7 bases between. The CDR3 nucleotides read TGCAGTGCTAGAGATGGCCCGGAGACCCAGTACTTC. It translates to CSARDGPETQYF.

At least ten counts were recorded for this clonotype. V gene TRBV29-1 combines with J gene TRBJ2-1, with 7 nucleotides matching TRBD2. The CDR3 consists of 13 residues. Germline V gene lookup returns CDR1 SQVTM and CDR2 ANQGSEA. Germline trimming cut 4 bases from V and 7 bases from J; bases unmatched to any gene: 7. CDR3 in amino acids: CSVVRGSDNEQFF. CDR3 DNA: TGCAGCGTTGTGCGCGGGAGTGATAATGAGCAGTTCTTC.

This clonotype was counted between two and nine times. The rearrangement uses TRBV5-1 and TRBJ1-6; TRBD1 agrees at 10 bases. Losses at the gene ends were 0 bases for V and 8 bases for J; bases not matched to a gene: 2. The germline gives CDR1 SGHRS, CDR2 YFSETQ. The CDR3 length is 15 residues. CDR3 bases: TGCGCCAGCAGCTTGGTAGGGACAGGGGATTCACCCCTCCACTTT. Translated: CASSLVGTGDSPLHF.

This chain uses TRBV29-1 with TRBJ2-1, with 10 bases identical to TRBD2. Germline lookup yields CDR1 SQVTM and CDR2 ANQGSEA. The CDR3 runs to 16 residues. V shed 0 bases and J 7 bases; nucleotides not matched to a gene: 9. Here the CDR3 reads CSVEDQASGRSNEQFF. CDR3 in DNA: TGCAGCGTTGAAGATCAGGCTAGCGGGAGATCGAATGAGCAGTTCTTC.

This clonotype came up a few times. This rearrangement joins TRBV6-4 to TRBJ2-5; D not certain. Germline CDR1 is MRHNA and CDR2 is SNTAGT. This CDR3 spans 12 amino acids. V lost 2 bases and J 2 bases, leaving 3 bases between the germline ends. The CDR3 nucleotides are TGTGCCAGCAGTGACGGTCAAGAGACCCAGTACTTC. Translating gives CASSDGQETQYF.

This clonotype was recorded at least ten times. The chain is built from TRBV21-1 and TRBJ2-5; TRBD1, the table's D call, was not compared with the DNA. TRBV21-1 is termed a pseudogene. The CDR3 is 17 residues long. The DNA of the CDR3 is TGTGCCAGCAGCAAAGGAGCGGAGACAGGGGGAGGAGAGACCCAGTACTTC. Amino acid sequence: CASSKGAETGGGETQYF.

This clonotype has only a few counts. This sequence joins TRBV29-1 and TRBJ2-1; TRBD2 aligns across 12 bases. Trimming took 0 bases from V and 8 from J; bases not matched to a gene: 8. This CDR3 is 16 amino acids long. Looked up from germline, CDR1 is SQVTM and CDR2 is ANQGSEA. The CDR3 coding sequence is TGCAGCGTTGAAGATCTTCGGACTAGCGGGGTCGATGAGCAGTTCTTC. Amino acid sequence: CSVEDLRTSGVDEQFF.

The chain recombines TRBV29-1 with TRBJ1-3; maybe TRBD1 (6 bases). Germline V lookup: CDR1 SQVTM, CDR2 ANQGSEA. V was trimmed by 4 bases and J by 2 bases, leaving 18 bases between them. CDR3 length: 16 residues. CDR3 in amino acids: CSVAVRTVLTGNTIYF. The DNA of the CDR3 is TGCAGCGTTGCCGTCCGGACAGTCTTGACTGGAAACACCATATATTTT. Full variable domain (rest looked up from reference TRBV29-1 and TRBJ1-3): SAVISQKPSRDICQRGTSLTIQCQVDSQVTMMFWYRQQPGQSLTLIATANQGSEATYESGFVIDKFPISRPNLTFSTLTVSNMSPEDSSIYLCSVAVRTVLTGNTIYFGEGSWLTVV.

This clonotype was recorded many times. The chain has TRBV12-3 or TRBV12-4 and TRBJ1-2; D gene ambiguous. This CDR3 region has 11 residues. Trimming shortened V by 4 bases and J by 8 bases, and 8 bases separated the two germline ends. The CDR3 protein is CASSSGYGYTF. The CDR3 region has the DNA TGTGCCAGCAGTTCCGGGTACGGCTACACCTTC.

This clonotype was picked up many times. The chain joins TRBV20-1 to TRBJ2-3, with D possibly TRBD2 on 5 matching bases. The germline V gene encodes CDR1 DFQATT and CDR2 SNEGSKA (reference sequence). This CDR3 is built from 17 residues. The V end lost 0 bases, the J end lost 0 bases, and 16 bases lay between the germline ends. The CDR3 loop is CSARDLGDYPSTDTQYF. CDR3 DNA sequence: TGCAGTGCTAGAGATCTGGGCGACTACCCGAGCACAGATACGCAGTATTTT.

This rearrangement joins TRBV10-3 to TRBJ1-2; a possible D gene is TRBD1 (5 bases). This CDR3 has 16 residues. V dropped 0 bases and J dropped 2 bases, with 13 bases sitting between them. Germline V gene lookup returns CDR1 ENHRY and CDR2 SYGVKD. The CDR3 loop reads CAISESTGAQNYGYTF. CDR3 nucleotide sequence: TGTGCCATCAGTGAGTCGACTGGGGCCCAGAACTATGGCTACACCTTC.

This clonotype showed up just a few times. The gene calls are TRBV6-5 and TRBJ1-1; D possibly corresponds to TRBD1 (5 bases). There are 13 residues in the CDR3. Trimming removed 5 bases at V and 5 bases at J, with 12 bases between. The germline gives CDR1 MNHEY, CDR2 SVGAGI. CDR3: CASSRGGGTEAFF. The CDR3, as DNA: TGTGCCAGCAGTCGGGGGGGGGGTACTGAAGCTTTCTTT.

This clonotype was seen a few times. This rearrangement joins TRBV4-1 to TRBJ1-1, with D unresolved. From germline, CDR1 is MGHRA and CDR2 YSYEKL. The V end lost 4 bases, the J end lost 5 bases, and 14 bases lay between the germline ends. The CDR3 runs to 14 residues. CDR3 residues: CASSRVTDTTEAFF. The CDR3 DNA follows: TGCGCCAGCAGCCGGGTAACCGATACGACTGAAGCTTTCTTT.

The gene calls are TRBV7-3 and TRBJ2-3; 9 bases align to TRBD2. Germline assignment: CDR1 SGHTA and CDR2 FQGTGA. This CDR3 is 15 amino acids long. The V and J ends lost 6 bases and 2 bases, in that order; junction bases with no gene match: 6. CDR3 nucleotides: TGTGCCAGCAGTGTAGCGGGGGCCCTCACAGATACGCAGTATTTT. Protein: CASSVAGALTDTQYF.

This clonotype was counted only a few times. The V gene is TRBV7-2, the J gene TRBJ1-1; D gene ambiguous. CDR1 and CDR2 (germline): SGHTA, FQGNSA. CDR3 length: 12 residues. The V and J ends lost 8 bases and 5 bases respectively, with 12 bases between them. The CDR3 sequence is CASLWGETEAFF. As DNA, the CDR3 is TGTGCCAGCCTGTGGGGTGAAACTGAAGCTTTCTTT. Combining the CDR3 with reference TRBV7-2 and TRBJ1-1 gives the whole variable domain GAGVSQSPSNKVTEKGKDVELRCDPISGHTALYWYRQSLGQGLEFLIYFQGNSAPDKSGLPSDRFSAERTGGSVSTLTIQRTQQEDSAVYLCASLWGETEAFFGQGTRLTVV.

V is TRBV20-1 and J is TRBJ2-5; 8 bases fit TRBD1. Germline CDR1 and CDR2: DFQATT and SNEGSKA (reference sequence). This CDR3 comprises 14 residues. The V segment lost 2 bases and the J segment 2 bases; nucleotides outside the gene matches: 4. The CDR3, as DNA: TGCAGTGCTAGACGGGACAGGAATCAAGAGACCCAGTACTTC. Amino acids: CSARRDRNQETQYF.

This clonotype was counted a few times. The chain recombines TRBV20-1 with TRBJ1-6, with 9 bases that match TRBD1. Germline V lookup: CDR1 DFQATT, CDR2 SNEGSKA (reference sequence). V was clipped by 6 bases and J by 7 bases; unmatched bases: 7. The CDR3 length is 14 residues. As DNA, the CDR3 is TGCAGTGCCACGCAACAGGGGGCAAATTCACCCCTCCACTTT. Translating it yields CSATQQGANSPLHF.

This clonotype was detected a few times. This sequence joins TRBV28 and TRBJ2-3, with D possibly TRBD2 on 6 matching bases. The CDR3 length is 14 residues. Trimming took 2 bases from V and 5 from J, leaving 11 bases between them. Germline V gene lookup returns CDR1 MDHEN and CDR2 SYDVKM. The CDR3 DNA reads TGTGCCAGCAGTTTACAACGGGAGCTAGATACGCAGTATTTT. It translates to CASSLQRELDTQYF.

This clonotype was seen ten or more times. This chain connects TRBV27 to TRBJ2-1; possible D gene TRBD2, 6 bases. V was clipped by 5 bases and J by 0 bases, with 11 bases between them. There are 15 residues in the CDR3. Germline values: CDR1 MNHEY, CDR2 SMNVEV (reference sequence). CDR3: CASSAGLPSYNEQFF. DNA of the CDR3: TGTGCCAGCAGTGCGGGACTCCCCTCCTACAATGAGCAGTTCTTC.

V usage is TRBV6-2 or TRBV6-3 and J usage is TRBJ2-4, with a possible D match to TRBD1 (6 bases). There are 15 residues in the CDR3. The germline V and J ends were trimmed by 2 bases and 0 bases, with 8 bases remaining between them. From germline, CDR1 is MNHEY and CDR2 SVGEGT. CDR3 residues: CASSYTGTAKNIQYF. The CDR3, as DNA: TGTGCCAGCAGTTACACAGGGACAGCCAAAAACATTCAGTACTTC.